These 22 T cell receptor beta chains were sequenced from one sample in a study of blood T cell repertoires in COVID-19. Clones were read by immunoSEQ multiplex PCR, and TCRdb kept only the in-frame ones, dropping some. The top ten clones hold just under 2% of a sample with roughly 150,000 clones, roughly 93% of them seen once. Material: peripheral blood. These receptors originate from a woman aged 55-69 years with COVID-19, enrolled during active disease.

The chain recombines TRBV7-9 with TRBJ1-1, with D possibly being TRBD1 (6 bases). The CDR3 spans 14 residues. V was cut by 2 bases and J by 3 bases, with 10 bases left in between. Germline CDR1 SEHNR, CDR2 FQNEAQ (reference sequence). The CDR3 DNA sequence: TGTGCCAGCAGCTTAACAGGGACGTACACTGAAGCTTTCTTT. As protein: CASSLTGTYTEAFF.

The rearrangement uses TRBV7-8 and TRBJ2-7; TRBD1 aligns across 7 bases. CDR1 is SGHVS and CDR2 is FQNEAQ in the germline V gene. Germline trimming cut 7 bases from V and 2 bases from J; bases unmatched to any gene: 5. There are 13 residues in the CDR3. This CDR3 is CASIRTGPYEQYF. The CDR3 bases are TGTGCCAGCATCAGGACAGGTCCCTACGAGCAGTACTTC.

The rearrangement uses TRBV13 and TRBJ1-4; 7 nucleotides align to TRBD1. The CDR3 loop spans 16 amino acids. The germline gives CDR1 PRHDT, CDR2 FYEKMQ (reference sequence). J lost 6 bases, V lost 5 bases, and 12 bases had no gene match. CDR3 region: CASSPHGQARDEKLFF. CDR3 DNA: TGTGCCAGCAGCCCCCACGGACAGGCAAGAGATGAAAAACTGTTTTTT.

V gene TRBV7-6 combines with J gene TRBJ2-2; 8 bases fit TRBD2. Germline CDR1 is SGHVS and CDR2 is FNYEAQ. The CDR3 is 15 amino acids. J was trimmed by 2 bases and V by 3 bases; bases with no gene match: 2. Here the CDR3 reads CASSLAGGNTGELFF. Here the CDR3 DNA reads TGTGCCAGCAGCTTGGCGGGGGGTAACACCGGGGAGCTGTTTTTT.

In its sample, this clone was seen once. The chain carries TRBV6-5 and TRBJ2-3, with 7 bases aligning to TRBD1. The CDR3 sequence is 15 residues long. Germline V gene lookup returns CDR1 MNHEY and CDR2 SVGAGI. V shed 6 bases, J shed 6 bases, and the junction held 12 bases outside the gene matches. This CDR3 reads CASSSSGGDRDTQYF. The CDR3, as DNA: TGTGCCAGCAGCTCCTCAGGGGGAGATCGGGATACGCAGTATTTT.

This chain connects TRBV9 to TRBJ1-3; 7 bases line up with TRBD1. The V gene end was trimmed by 0 bases and the J gene end by 2 bases; junction bases not matched to a gene: 5. Germline V lookup: CDR1 SGDLS, CDR2 YYNGEE. This CDR3 comprises 16 residues. The CDR3 is CASSVATGQPGNTIYF. CDR3 bases: TGTGCCAGCAGCGTAGCTACGGGACAGCCTGGAAACACCATATATTTT.

The chain joins TRBV30 to TRBJ1-3; the D gene is possibly TRBD1 (5 bases). The CDR3 extends over 14 amino acids. The germline gives CDR1 GTSNPN, CDR2 SVGIG (reference sequence). V lost 6 bases to trimming and J lost 3 bases, with 15 bases between them. In nucleotides, the CDR3 is TGTGCCTGCCAAAGGGGTGGTTTTGGAAACACCATATATTTT. Its translation is CACQRGGFGNTIYF.

The chain joins TRBV20-1 to TRBJ2-3, with D uncertain. There are 10 residues in the CDR3. Germline V CDR1 and CDR2: DFQATT, SNEGSKA (reference sequence). As DNA, the CDR3 is TGCAGCGTTAGCACAGATACGCAGTATTTT. Residues: CSVSTDTQYF.

The chain has TRBV9 and TRBJ1-1; TRBD1 matches 9 bases. Germline V gene data show CDR1 as SGDLS and CDR2 as YYNGEE. The V and J ends lost 4 bases and 2 bases, in that order; junction bases with no gene match: 6. CDR3 length equals 15 residues. Here the CDR3 DNA reads TGTGCCAGCAGCCCCGGGGACAGGGTTAACACTGAAGCTTTCTTT. Protein: CASSPGDRVNTEAFF.

This chain uses TRBV3-1 (or the pseudogene TRBV3-2) with TRBJ1-1; D uncertain. V dropped 1 base and J dropped 7 bases, with 4 bases sitting between them. The CDR3 length is 11 residues. CDR1 and CDR2 from the germline V gene are LGHDT and YNNKEL (reference sequence). CDR3 sequence: CASSQGSEAFF. The DNA of the CDR3 is TGTGCCAGCAGCCAAGGCAGTGAAGCTTTCTTT.

CDR3 residues: CASSLSFGDYYNEQFF. Here the CDR3 DNA reads TGCGCCAGCAGCTTGAGTTTCGGGGACTACTACAATGAGCAGTTCTTC. J is TRBJ2-1 and V is TRBV5-1, with 7 nucleotides matching TRBD2. The CDR3 runs to 16 residues. V lost 1 base, J lost 3 bases, and 7 bases stayed unmatched. Germline loops: CDR1 SGHRS, CDR2 YFSETQ.

The J gene is TRBJ1-2, the V gene TRBV19; D might be TRBD1 (6 bases). Trimming removed 6 bases from V and 0 bases from J, with 14 bases in between. From germline, CDR1 is LNHDA and CDR2 SQIVND (reference sequence). The CDR3 sequence is 15 residues long. Here the CDR3 reads CASSGRGGSNYGYTF. CDR3 bases: TGTGCCAGTAGCGGTCGGGGGGGCTCTAACTATGGCTACACCTTC.

Concerning this clone itself: At one end, the junction sequence differs from germline, possibly due to a read error. This chain links TRBV4-3 with TRBJ2-1; D perhaps matches TRBD2 (6 bases). This CDR3 has 13 residues. Germline V gene data show CDR1 as LGHNA and CDR2 as YSLEER. The CDR3 sequence: CASSRDSDNEQFF. The CDR3 DNA sequence: TGCGCCAGCTCCAGGGACTCCGACAATGAGCAGTTCTTC.

With regard to this clone: The sample contains more than one DNA sequence encoding this CDR3. The V call is TRBV9, the J call TRBJ2-1; 8 bases match TRBD2. CDR3 length: 14 residues. Trimming at V came to 2 bases and at J to 6 bases, leaving 4 bases not matched to a gene. CDR1 is SGDLS and CDR2 is YYNGEE in the germline V gene. CDR3 residues: CASSVGTSGNEQFF. The CDR3 nucleotides read TGTGCCAGCAGCGTCGGGACTAGTGGCAATGAGCAGTTCTTC.

The chain couples TRBV6-4 to TRBJ1-6, with a possible D match to TRBD1 (5 bases). The CDR3 contains 15 residues. Germline lookup yields CDR1 MRHNA and CDR2 SNTAGT. V lost 9 bases and J lost 5, with 17 bases in between. CDR3 sequence: CASRKEGSNNSPLHF. For the CDR3, the DNA is TGTGCCAGTCGAAAGGAGGGGTCCAATAATTCACCCCTCCACTTT.

The chain combines TRBV9 with TRBJ2-5, with TRBD2 matching over 9 bases. This CDR3 has 13 residues. Losses at the gene ends were 6 bases for V and 5 bases for J; bases not matched to a gene: 5. Germline values: CDR1 SGDLS, CDR2 YYNGEE. CDR3: CASNPSGGETQYF. Here the CDR3 DNA reads TGTGCCAGCAACCCCAGCGGGGGGGAGACCCAGTACTTC.

This clone was observed a single time. Written as DNA, the CDR3 is TGCGCCAGCAGCCAGACGGGGACAGACTATGGCTACACCTTC. Residues: CASSQTGTDYGYTF. The chain uses TRBV4-1 and TRBJ1-2; 7 bases are shared with TRBD1. The CDR3 length is 14 residues. The V and J ends lost 3 bases and 3 bases, in that order; junction bases with no gene match: 4. The germline V gene has CDR1 MGHRA and CDR2 YSYEKL.

The chain carries TRBV9 and TRBJ1-2; 7 nucleotides line up with TRBD1. Germline CDR1 SGDLS, CDR2 YYNGEE. The V segment lost 3 bases and the J segment 2 bases; nucleotides outside the gene matches: 1. This CDR3 has 13 residues. CDR3 coding DNA: TGTGCCAGCAGCGAACAGGGGAACTATGGCTACACCTTC. This codes for CASSEQGNYGYTF.

This rearrangement joins TRBV4-1 to TRBJ1-1, with D unresolved. Germline loops: CDR1 MGHRA, CDR2 YSYEKL. Between the trimmed V and J ends, which lost 0 bases and 0 bases, there was a span of 14 bases. This CDR3 region has 17 residues. The CDR3 region has the DNA TGCGCCAGCAGCCAAGATGGACCCTCCGGGGTGAACACTGAAGCTTTCTTT. Encoded protein: CASSQDGPSGVNTEAFF.

The chain is built from TRBV6-1 and TRBJ1-5; no firm D call. From germline, CDR1 is MNHNS and CDR2 SASEGT. The length of the CDR3 is 13 residues. V shed 2 bases and J shed 2 bases, with 4 bases lying between them. CDR3 amino acids: CASSERGNQPQHF. CDR3 coding DNA: TGTGCCAGCAGTGAACGCGGCAATCAGCCCCAGCATTTT.

This clone was seen once. The gene calls are TRBV9 and TRBJ2-3; TRBD2 agrees at 8 bases. The CDR3 covers 20 residues. J was trimmed by 1 base and V by 4 bases; bases with no gene match: 20. Germline V gives CDR1 SGDLS, CDR2 YYNGEE. The CDR3 spells CASSSRGSGAAGPRTDTQYF. In DNA, the CDR3 is TGTGCCAGCAGCTCCCGGGGTAGCGGGGCGGCCGGTCCCCGCACAGATACGCAGTATTTT.

J is TRBJ1-2 and V is TRBV7-9, with TRBD1 matching 7 bases. This CDR3 spans 16 amino acids. Germline CDR1 is SEHNR and CDR2 is FQNEAQ (reference sequence). After removal of 5 bases from V and 8 bases from J, the junction contained 17 bases not matched to a gene. The chain's CDR3 is CASSAEIRNTGEGYTF. The CDR3 region has the DNA TGTGCCAGCAGCGCCGAAATCAGAAATACAGGGGAGGGCTACACCTTC.